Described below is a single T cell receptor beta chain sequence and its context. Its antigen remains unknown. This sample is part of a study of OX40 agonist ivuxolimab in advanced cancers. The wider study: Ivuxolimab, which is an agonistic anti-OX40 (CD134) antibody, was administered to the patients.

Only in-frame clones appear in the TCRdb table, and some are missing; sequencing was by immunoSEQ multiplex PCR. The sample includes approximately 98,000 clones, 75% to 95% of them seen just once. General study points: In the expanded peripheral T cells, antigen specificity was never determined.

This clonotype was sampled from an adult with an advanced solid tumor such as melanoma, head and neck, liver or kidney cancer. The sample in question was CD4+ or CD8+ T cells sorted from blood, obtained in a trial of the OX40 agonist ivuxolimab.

The CDR3 nucleotides read TGTGCCAGCAGCGTAGGGGGGAATACTGGGGCCAACGTCCTGACTTTC. Protein: CASSVGGNTGANVLTF. The chain couples TRBV9 to TRBJ2-6; D assignment may be TRBD1 or TRBD2 (5 bases each). Germline loops: CDR1 SGDLS, CDR2 YYNGEE. The CDR3 spans 16 residues. Between the trimmed V and J ends, which lost 0 bases and 2 bases, there was a span of 9 bases.